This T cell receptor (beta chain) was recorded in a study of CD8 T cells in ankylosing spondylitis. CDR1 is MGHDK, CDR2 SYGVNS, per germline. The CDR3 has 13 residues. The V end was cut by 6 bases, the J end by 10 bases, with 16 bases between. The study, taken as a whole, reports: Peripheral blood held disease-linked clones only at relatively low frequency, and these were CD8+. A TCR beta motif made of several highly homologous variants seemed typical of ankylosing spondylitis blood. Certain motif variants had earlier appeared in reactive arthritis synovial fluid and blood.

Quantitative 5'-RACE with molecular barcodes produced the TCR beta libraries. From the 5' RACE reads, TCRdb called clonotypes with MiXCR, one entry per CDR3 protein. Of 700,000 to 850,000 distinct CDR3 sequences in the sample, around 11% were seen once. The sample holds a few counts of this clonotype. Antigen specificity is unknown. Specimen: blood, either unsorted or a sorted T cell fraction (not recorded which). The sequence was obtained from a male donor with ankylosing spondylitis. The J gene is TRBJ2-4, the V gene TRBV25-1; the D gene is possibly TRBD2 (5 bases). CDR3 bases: TGTGCCAGCAGGGGATTGAGCGGATCTATTCAGTACTTC. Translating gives CASRGLSGSIQYF.